The sequence of this TCR beta chain was determined in a study of T cell responses to AZD1222 COVID-19 vaccine listed by TCRdb under 2021. For the wider study: Because spike-specific TCR depth and breadth did not differ between the two schedules, AZD1222 recipients who got a second dose at roughly 4 weeks were pooled with those who got a second dose at roughly 12 weeks. Trial participants were enrolled by age into subgroups of 18-55, 56-69 and 70-plus years, and around 150, 29 and 61 TCR-sequenced participants, respectively, were included in these subgroups. A total of approximately 240 trial participants underwent TCR sequencing, of whom nearly 210 had received two doses of AZD1222 and approximately 25 had received two doses of the MenACWY control vaccine. What the research found in general, with its limitations: Spike-specific TCR breadth and depth rose significantly after two AZD1222 doses compared with day 0 and with MenACWY recipients. Participants were mostly white British, with more females than males. The authors suggested clonal diversity may have been underestimated. Vaccine-associated CD4 TCRs spanned the whole spike protein, with dominant responses in regions 160-218 and 743-854. In the small 56-69-year group, the increase in depth fell short of significance, most likely because of low power. Only six AZD1222 recipients were SARS-CoV-2 seropositive at baseline, limiting conclusions about previously exposed vaccinees. Epitopes outside the regions mutated in the B.1.351 and B.1.1.7 variants were reportedly recognized by nearly half of the unique spike-specific TCRs. Because no day 14 peak-response samples were available, the repertoires could be characterized only after the peak T cell response.

This clone came up a few times. No antigen is known for it. Per-nucleotide qualities are absent, and no much larger clonotype sits a single base away. The CDR3 regions of human TCRbeta chains were subjected to immunosequencing. As for the original processing: TCRs in the repertoires were matched against a reference library of SARS-CoV-2-specific TCRs that had been generated with the MIRA antigen-specificity platform. Breadth was defined as the fraction of unique TCRs that were SARS-CoV-2-associated, and depth was defined as the fraction of total T cells that were SARS-CoV-2-associated. Using the MIRA data, each spike-specific TCR was mapped to the spike region that the TCR reacts to and placed in a CD4 or CD8 class. Log10-transformed breadth and depth values were compared by one-way ANOVA with Sidak's multiple comparisons tests. Entries here come from immuneACCESS through TCRdb and include only in-frame sequences with V and J called. Some clones fail to appear in such tables; in the studies checked, an unresolved V gene covers under half of the shortfall, and the cause of the remainder is unknown. That table supplies the V and J calls and clone size; D and trimming were determined from the DNA. The sample data list about 130,000 clones, and 70% to 90% of these were observed just once. The ten most abundant clones make up around 7.8% of the sample.

Interpreted using the paper, the time point label stands for: baseline before first vaccination. The vaccinee samples were drawn from two UK trials, COV001 and COV002, one of which was a single-blind randomized controlled phase 2/3 trial testing AZD1222 (ChAdOx1 nCoV-19) in healthy adults. For TCRbeta chain sequencing, PBMC samples from trial participants were taken at day 0 and at day 28 after the second dose. The CDR3 spans 15 residues, from the cysteine through the phenylalanine. The kept DNA is CDR3 alone, 45 bases in frame from the first base. For CDR1 and CDR2, the germline V gene (reference sequence) lists SGHKS and YYEKEE. The trim is 8 bases for V and 0 bases for J, with a gap of 15 bases between the germline ends.

The receptor's source is an adult in good health. This material consisted of peripheral blood, taken on day 0 of AZD1222 vaccination. This receptor chain uses TRBV5-5 and TRBJ1-3, and perhaps TRBD1 as D gene, on 5 matching bases. The CDR3 loop reads CASPGRTSSGNTIYF. The DNA sequence reads TGTGCCAGTCCGGGACGGACGAGCTCTGGAAACACCATATATTTT.